This TCR beta chain was captured by sequencing in a study of cytomegalovirus exposure and HLA in healthy donors. The study, taken as a whole, reports: There were reportedly fewer N-insertions in an Asian-associated ancestry cluster than the roughly 610-donor mean, in a later analysis. The later analysis indicated that the majority of CMV-associated TCR beta chains appeared HLA-restricted. A later analysis linked a missense DCLRE1C variant to TCR beta V- and J-gene trimming.

A note on this clone: Its target is unknown.

Trimming removed 3 bases from V and 5 bases from J, with 11 bases in between. Looked up from germline, CDR1 is LNHDA and CDR2 is SQIVND (reference sequence). The CDR3 extends over 14 amino acids. The PCR ran on 60 Vbeta and 13 Jbeta primers. The repertoire was sequenced with immunoSEQ multiplex PCR; TCRdb's copy has only in-frame clones and lacks some. The sample lists about 120,000 clones, approximately 80% occurring once. The V and J genes are TRBV19 and TRBJ2-1; weak D call: TRBD2 (6 bases). The receptor was derived from a woman aged 40 to 50 in good health and CMV-seropositive. The sample comprised PBMCs. The CDR3 DNA sequence: TGTGCCAGTAGTATCGGACGGACTAACAATGAGCAGTTCTTC. Its translation is CASSIGRTNNEQFF.